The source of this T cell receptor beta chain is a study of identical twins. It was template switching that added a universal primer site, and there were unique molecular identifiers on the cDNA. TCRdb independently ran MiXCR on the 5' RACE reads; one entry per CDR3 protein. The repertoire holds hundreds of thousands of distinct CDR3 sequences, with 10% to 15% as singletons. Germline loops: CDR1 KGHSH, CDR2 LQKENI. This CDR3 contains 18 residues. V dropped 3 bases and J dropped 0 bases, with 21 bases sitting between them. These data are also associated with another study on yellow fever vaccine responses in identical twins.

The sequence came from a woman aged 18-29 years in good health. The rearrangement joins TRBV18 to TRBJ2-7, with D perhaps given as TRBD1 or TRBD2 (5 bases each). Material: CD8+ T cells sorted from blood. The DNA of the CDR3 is TGTGCCAGCTCACCGAGGGGCGCAGGACTTATAAACTCCTACGAGCAGTACGTC. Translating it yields CASSPRGAGLINSYEQYV.